The T cell receptor (beta chain) described here comes from a study of T cell repertoires in cytomegalovirus infection. On the study more broadly: Use of recently identified HLA-C-restricted and well-studied HLA-B-restricted CMV epitopes was part of the study. Public TCR beta signature analysis indicated the presence of both CMV infection and matching HLA type.

TCRdb re-called the reads through MiXCR, storing one row per CDR3 protein. This sample has about 57,000 distinct CDR3 sequences, with 20% to 25% found just once. The study's findings and limits: The cumulative frequency of public TCR beta families distinguished individuals who carried CMV together with the relevant HLA. There were HLA-C-restricted CMV-specific TCR beta clonotypes dominating the ex vivo response.

With regard to this clonotype: The antigen remains undetermined.

The CDR3 contains 16 residues. V dropped 5 bases and J dropped 4; count of bases not matched to a gene: 12. Germline V gives CDR1 SGHTA, CDR2 FQGNSA. The specimen was CD8+ T cells from cultured PBMCs, collected from culture after CMV antigen stimulation. The source of this sequence is a human donor in good health (CMV status not recorded). Some clones in this sample may be carry-over from other donors' samples. V usage is TRBV7-2 and J usage is TRBJ1-1, with 8 bases lining up with TRBD1. The CDR3 DNA reads TGTGCCAGCAGCCAGGGGCCAGGGGGCCGAGGCACTGAAGCTTTCTTT. Protein product: CASSQGPGGRGTEAFF.